The T cell receptor beta chain described here comes from a study of blood T cells in healthy people across ages. Study-wide points: Older age went with lower TCR beta diversity per million T cells, in a roughly linear way. Researchers judged that diversity estimates from one million T cells fell short of true values. Comparison with aged donors showed that long-lived donors had more naive CD4+ cells and higher diversity.

A sample-barcoded 5' primer and a J-beta primer mix were used in a second PCR of about 6 to 11 cycles. Individual samples furnished no less than 3 million CDR3-containing paired-end reads apiece. Using its own MiXCR run on the 5' RACE reads, TCRdb lists one record per CDR3 protein. Of some 900,000 distinct CDR3 sequences detected, more than 25% appear once; the ten largest clones hold around 16%. As to this clonotype: The target antigen is unknown.

CDR1 is SNHLY, CDR2 FYNNEI, per germline. CDR3 length equals 14 residues. V was clipped by 8 bases and J by 8 bases, with 18 bases between them. The chain has TRBV2 and TRBJ1-4; maybe TRBD1 (6 bases). Sequencing was done on a sample of blood. The receptor's source is a woman aged 80 or older in good health. This CDR3 reads CASASARGSEKLFF. The CDR3 nucleotides read TGTGCCAGCGCGTCGGCCAGGGGTAGCGAAAAACTGTTTTTT. The full variable domain, completed using reference TRBV2 and TRBJ1-4, is EPEVTQTPSHQVTQMGQEVILRCVPISNHLYFYWYRQILGQKVEFLVSFYNNEISEKSEIFDDQFSVERPDGSNFTLKIRSTKLEDSAMYFCASASARGSEKLFFGSGTQLSVL.